One and the same sample provided the 24 T cell receptor beta chains below, sequenced in a study of metastatic and nonmetastatic thyroid tumors. Until they underwent thyroid surgery, no patient had received any treatment. TCRdb re-called clones via MiXCR from the PCR reads. Among about 20,000 clones listed, approximately 15% were seen once. Sequencing was carried out using tumor tissue. The receptor set was obtained from a female donor with papillary thyroid cancer or a benign thyroid nodule (not recorded which). Some clones in this sample may be carry-over from other donors' samples.

This clone occurred many times. The gene calls are TRBV4-2 and TRBJ2-2; possible D gene TRBD2, 6 bases. The CDR3 is made up of 17 amino acids. V lost 4 bases and J lost 2, with 17 bases in between. The V gene's germline CDR1 is LGHNA and CDR2 YNFKEQ. The CDR3 is CASSLSFSGGNTGELFF. The CDR3, as DNA: TGTGCCAGCAGCCTCTCCTTTAGCGGAGGCAACACCGGGGAGCTGTTTTTT.

This clone was seen at least ten times. The chain carries TRBV10-2 and TRBJ1-5; D is perhaps TRBD1 (6 bases). CDR1 is WSHSY, CDR2 SAAADI, per germline. V lost 6 bases and J 0 bases, leaving 12 bases between the germline ends. The CDR3 contains 15 residues. The CDR3 nucleotides read TGCGCCAGCAGGAAGGACAGTTATAGCAATCAGCCCCAGCATTTT. Its protein product is CASRKDSYSNQPQHF.

This clone was detected many times. Possible read error: a much larger clone is one base away. CDR3 DNA sequence: TGTGCCAGCAGCAACTCCTACGAGCAGTACTTC. This gives the protein CASSNSYEQYF. This rearrangement joins TRBV7-2 to TRBJ2-7; D not resolved. Germline V gene sequence: CDR1 SGHTA, CDR2 FQGNSA. This CDR3 comprises 11 residues. Trimming took 5 bases from V and 0 from J, leaving 2 bases between them. Full variable domain (rest looked up from reference TRBV7-2 and TRBJ2-7): GAGVSQSPSNKVTEKGKDVELRCDPISGHTALYWYRQSLGQGLEFLIYFQGNSAPDKSGLPSDRFSAERTGGSVSTLTIQRTQQEDSAVYLCASSNSYEQYFGPGTRLTVT.

This clone has a handful of counts. One end of the junction is discordant with germline, which a read error may explain. The chain links TRBV27 to TRBJ2-5, with D perhaps TRBD1 (5 bases). Germline CDR1 is MNHEY and CDR2 is SMNVEV (reference sequence). This CDR3 contains 15 residues. CDR3 loop: CASSSTLGDQEAQYF. The CDR3 region has the DNA TGTGCCAGCAGTTCCACATTAGGGGATCAAGAGGCCCAGTACTTC.

To note about this clone: The junction does not match germline at one end; this may be a read error. This chain uses TRBV5-1 with TRBJ1-2, with TRBD1 matching 7 bases. This CDR3 has 13 amino acids. The V gene's germline CDR1 is SGHRS and CDR2 YFSETQ. CDR3 bases: TGTGCCAGCAGCCCCAGGGACAGTGATGGCTACACCTTC. It translates to CASSPRDSDGYTF.

This clone has ten or more counts. The same CDR3 also results from other DNA sequences found in this sample. The chain joins TRBV20-1 to TRBJ2-5, with D hard to call. The germline V gene encodes CDR1 DFQATT and CDR2 SNEGSKA (reference sequence). The CDR3 spans 11 residues. Trimming took 5 bases from V and 6 from J, leaving 10 bases between them. The CDR3, as DNA: TGCAGTGCTCCCGGGCTCAAGACCCAGTACTTC. It is translated as CSAPGLKTQYF.

This clone was seen repeatedly, ten times or more. The genes are TRBV18 and TRBJ1-2; 7 nucleotides line up with TRBD1. Unmatched junction bases numbered 5, after V lost 5 bases and J lost 5 bases. The length of the CDR3 is 13 residues. Germline lookup yields CDR1 KGHSH and CDR2 LQKENI. Written as DNA, the CDR3 is TGTGCCAGCTCAACCGGGACAGAATATGGCTACACCTTC. This codes for CASSTGTEYGYTF. Variable domain in full (rest from reference TRBV18 and TRBJ1-2): NAGVMQNPRHLVRRRGQEARLRCSPMKGHSHVYWYRQLPEEGLKFMVYLQKENIIDESGMPKERFSAEFPKEGPSILRIQQVVRGDSAAYFCASSTGTEYGYTFGSGTRLTVV.

This clone was found many times. V gene TRBV25-1 combines with J gene TRBJ1-1, with D possibly TRBD1 on 5 matching bases. The ends were cut back, 4 bases at V and 2 bases at J, with 8 bases in the middle. The CDR3 runs to 13 residues. Germline CDR1 reads MGHDK; CDR2 reads SYGVNS. CDR3 in amino acids: CASSVTVNTEAFF. In nucleotides, the CDR3 is TGTGCCAGCAGTGTGACAGTAAACACTGAAGCTTTCTTT. The full variable domain, rest sourced from reference TRBV25-1 and TRBJ1-1, is EADIYQTPRYLVIGTGKKITLECSQTMGHDKMYWYQQDPGMELHLIHYSYGVNSTEKGDLSSESTVSRIRTEHFPLTLESARPSHTSQYLCASSVTVNTEAFFGQGTRLTVV.

At least ten counts were recorded for this clone. This chain uses TRBV5-1 with TRBJ1-4; D uncertain. V was pared by 0 bases and J by 5 bases, with 5 bases between. Germline CDR1 is SGHRS and CDR2 is YFSETQ. This CDR3 contains 13 residues. The CDR3 DNA is TGCGCCAGCAGCTTGGTGGGAAATGAAAAACTGTTTTTT. The encoded protein is CASSLVGNEKLFF.

This clone has just a few counts. A much larger clone differs from this one at a single base, so this may be a read error. The J gene is TRBJ2-5, the V gene TRBV24-1; 7 nucleotides line up with TRBD1. The germline V gene encodes CDR1 KGHDR and CDR2 SFDVKD. The V segment lost 6 bases and the J segment 4 bases; nucleotides outside the gene matches: 7. This CDR3 has 14 amino acids. CDR3 amino acids: CATSYRQGRETQYF. The CDR3 nucleotides read TGTGCCACCAGTTATCGACAGGGAAGAGAGACCCAGTACTTC.

This clone was recorded many times. This rearrangement joins TRBV28 to TRBJ1-1, with 8 bases aligning to TRBD1. V shed 5 bases, J shed 2 bases, and the junction held 4 bases outside the gene matches. In germline, CDR1 is MDHEN, CDR2 SYDVKM. CDR3 size: 14 residues. CDR3 sequence (DNA): TGTGCCAGCAGTCTCGGACAGGGAAACACTGAAGCTTTCTTT. This translates into CASSLGQGNTEAFF.

This clone occurred many times. This chain links TRBV27 with TRBJ2-3, with D possibly matching TRBD1 (6 bases). Trimming removed 6 bases at V and 3 bases at J, with 10 bases between. There are 13 residues in the CDR3. Germline V gene data show CDR1 as MNHEY and CDR2 as SMNVEV (reference sequence). CDR3 in amino acids: CASSWTVTDTQYF. The CDR3 DNA follows: TGTGCCAGCAGCTGGACAGTTACAGATACGCAGTATTTT.

A remark on this clone: Relative to the germline gene, one junction end is altered; a read error may explain this. This chain uses TRBV15 with TRBJ2-2, with D perhaps matching TRBD1 or TRBD2 (5 bases each). The germline CDR1 and CDR2 sequences are LNHNV and YYDKDF (reference sequence). The CDR3 sequence is 15 residues long. CDR3 in DNA: TGTGCCACCAGCAGTCTCAGGGTGGGAACCGGGGATCTGTTTTTT. Its translation is CATSSLRVGTGDLFF.

At least ten counts were recorded for this clone. The V call is TRBV19, the J call TRBJ2-7; D ambiguous. The germline CDR1 and CDR2 sequences are LNHDA and SQIVND (reference sequence). Trimming cost V 4 bases and J 0 bases, with 13 bases left between them. The CDR3 extends over 15 amino acids. This chain's CDR3 is CASSTSSDPSYEQYF. DNA of the CDR3: TGTGCCAGTAGTACCTCGTCAGACCCCTCCTACGAGCAGTACTTC.

At least ten counts were recorded for this clone. The chain employs TRBV7-9 and TRBJ1-1, with a possible D match to TRBD1 (5 bases). The V end lost 4 bases, the J end lost 3 bases, and 12 bases lay between the germline ends. Per germline, CDR1 SEHNR and CDR2 FQNEAQ (reference sequence). This CDR3 comprises 14 residues. CDR3 region: CASSSTGVYTEAFF. In nucleotides, the CDR3 is TGTGCCAGCAGCTCCACGGGGGTATACACTGAAGCTTTCTTT.

This clone has a count of ten or more. The CDR3, as DNA: TGTGCCAGCAGCTCTGACAGGGGGTTACATGAGCAGTTCTTC. Amino acid sequence: CASSSDRGLHEQFF. This sequence joins TRBV7-6 and TRBJ2-1; 9 bases are shared with TRBD1. Germline V gene sequence: CDR1 SGHVS, CDR2 FNYEAQ. This CDR3 is built from 14 residues. Germline trimming cut 4 bases from V and 8 bases from J; bases unmatched to any gene: 6.

This clone was recorded at least ten times. This chain joins TRBV12-3 or TRBV12-4 and TRBJ2-1; D is possibly TRBD2 (6 bases). There are 15 residues in the CDR3. V lost 5 bases to trimming and J lost 4 bases, with 15 bases between them. The CDR3 region is CASSTRDFKYNEQFF. The CDR3 bases are TGTGCCAGCAGTACCAGGGACTTTAAATACAATGAGCAGTTCTTC.

By its share, this clone is medium-sized. This chain's CDR3 is CASSSGPGDEQFF. The CDR3 bases are TGTGCCAGCAGTTCAGGGCCGGGGGATGAGCAGTTCTTC. V usage is TRBV6-1 and J usage is TRBJ2-1; possibly TRBD2 for D (6 bases). CDR1 is MNHNS, CDR2 SASEGT, per germline. V was clipped by 5 bases and J by 8 bases, with 13 bases between them. The CDR3 contains 13 residues.

Turning to this clone: A clone one base away is much larger, so this may be a read error. The CDR3 protein is CASSQRVRGDTQYF. Here the CDR3 DNA reads TGTGCCAGCAGCCAGAGGGTGCGCGGGGATACGCAGTATTTT. The chain combines TRBV7-2 with TRBJ2-3; tentatively, D is TRBD2 (5 bases). This CDR3 region has 14 residues. Germline V gene data show CDR1 as SGHTA and CDR2 as FQGNSA. V was cut by 5 bases and J by 6 bases, with 15 bases left in between. Full variable domain (missing parts from reference TRBV7-2 and TRBJ2-3): GAGVSQSPSNKVTEKGKDVELRCDPISGHTALYWYRQSLGQGLEFLIYFQGNSAPDKSGLPSDRFSAERTGGSVSTLTIQRTQQEDSAVYLCASSQRVRGDTQYFGPGTRLTVL.

This clone appeared a few times. The rearrangement joins TRBV6-1 to TRBJ2-7; D perhaps matches TRBD1 (7 bases). The CDR3 is 15 residues long. Trimming cost V 8 bases and J 5 bases, with 22 bases left between them. CDR1 and CDR2 from the germline V gene are MNHNS and SASEGT. Here the CDR3 DNA reads TGTGCCAGCTCTACCGACAGGGTCAGGGGGGACGAGCAGTACTTC. Protein sequence: CASSTDRVRGDEQYF.

This clone was counted at least ten times. The chain joins TRBV7-9 to TRBJ1-3; tentative D call: TRBD1 (6 bases). There are 14 residues in the CDR3. The germline V gene has CDR1 SEHNR and CDR2 FQNEAQ (reference sequence). The germline V and J ends were trimmed by 5 bases and 7 bases, with 15 bases remaining between them. The CDR3: CASSDRDIVNTIYF. CDR3 sequence (DNA): TGTGCCAGCAGCGACCGGGACATCGTCAACACCATATATTTT.

This clone was seen only a few times. A much bigger clone sits one base away, suggesting this may be a read error. Distinct nucleotide sequences in the sample also encode this CDR3. J is TRBJ2-7 and V is TRBV7-6, with D possibly being TRBD2 (5 bases). Germline lookup yields CDR1 SGHVS and CDR2 FNYEAQ. The V end lost 5 bases, the J end lost 3 bases, and 14 bases lay between the germline ends. The CDR3 runs to 14 residues. The CDR3 coding sequence is TGTGCCAGCAGCCCCCTGACGGGAAACTACGAGCAGTACTTC. Protein: CASSPLTGNYEQYF.

This clone has a count of ten or more. The chain recombines TRBV7-9 with TRBJ1-2, with TRBD1 identical over 7 bases. Germline CDR1 and CDR2: SEHNR and FQNEAQ (reference sequence). The CDR3 extends over 14 amino acids. V was clipped by 3 bases and J by 0 bases; unmatched bases: 1. CDR3 in amino acids: CASSFGTANYGYTF. The CDR3 DNA reads TGTGCCAGCAGCTTCGGGACAGCTAACTATGGCTACACCTTC.

This clone came up many times. The CDR3 protein is CAISPPQGREQYF. The CDR3, as DNA: TGTGCCATCAGCCCCCCACAGGGGCGCGAGCAGTACTTC. The gene calls are TRBV10-3 and TRBJ2-7, with 7 bases identical to TRBD1. With 6 bases clipped from V and 6 bases from J, the junction kept 8 bases outside the gene matches. This CDR3 contains 13 residues. Germline V gene data show CDR1 as ENHRY and CDR2 as SYGVKD.